One sample yielded the 5 T cell receptor beta chains listed below, sequenced in a study of OX40 agonist ivuxolimab in advanced cancers. The library was obtained by the immunoSEQ multiplex PCR assay. TCRdb provides this immuneACCESS table in a form limited to in-frame rearrangements. Some clones are lacking; in checked studies, under half of them reflect an unresolved V gene, and why the rest are absent is not known. The table for this sample lists around 15,000 clones; more than 75% of them were counted only once. The ten largest clones represent 15% to 20% of the sample. Sequenced here: CD4+ or CD8+ T cells sorted from blood, sampled in a trial of the OX40 agonist ivuxolimab. The source is an adult with an advanced solid tumor such as melanoma, head and neck, liver or kidney cancer.

This clone has only one observation. This chain connects TRBV6-5 to TRBJ2-5, with 8 positions matching TRBD1. V shed 3 bases and J 4 bases; nucleotides not matched to a gene: 7. The germline gives CDR1 MNHEY, CDR2 SVGAGI. This CDR3 is 15 amino acids long. CDR3 nucleotides: TGTGCCAGCAGTTATCAGACAGGGGTCGGAGAGACCCAGTACTTC. Translating it yields CASSYQTGVGETQYF.

The chain combines TRBV4-1 with TRBJ2-3; possibly TRBD1 or TRBD2 for D (5 bases each). V lost 1 base, J lost 4 bases, and 18 bases lay in between. CDR3 length: 17 amino acids. Germline V gene sequence: CDR1 MGHRA, CDR2 YSYEKL. CDR3 amino acids: CASSQGPSFGASDTQYF. In DNA form, the CDR3 reads TGCGCCAGCAGCCAAGGTCCGAGCTTCGGGGCTTCAGATACGCAGTATTTT.

This sequence joins TRBV20-1 and TRBJ2-5; D call uncertain. The CDR3 loop spans 11 amino acids. Looked up from germline, CDR1 is DFQATT and CDR2 is SNEGSKA (reference sequence). With 5 bases removed from V and 1 base from J, the gap between germline ends came to 5 bases. The CDR3 here is CSAPFQETQYF. CDR3 DNA: TGCAGTGCTCCTTTCCAAGAGACCCAGTACTTC.

The chain recombines TRBV4-1 with TRBJ2-7, with 8 bases identical to TRBD2. The CDR3 has 17 amino acids. The V gene's germline CDR1 is MGHRA and CDR2 YSYEKL. V lost 1 base and J lost 1; bases outside the gene matches: 9. In DNA, the CDR3 is TGCGCCAGCAGCCAAGTTTTTAGCGGGGACCCATCCTACGAGCAGTACTTC. Translation: CASSQVFSGDPSYEQYF.

In its sample, this clone ranks as large. This chain links TRBV4-1 with TRBJ1-2, with 9 positions matching TRBD1. Germline V gene lookup returns CDR1 MGHRA and CDR2 YSYEKL. Trimming at V came to 2 bases and at J to 5 bases, leaving 6 bases not matched to a gene. The CDR3 is 15 residues long. The CDR3 DNA reads as TGCGCCAGCAGCCAACCGGGACAGGGTGGTTATGGCTACACCTTC. It is translated as CASSQPGQGGYGYTF.